This T cell receptor beta chain originates from a study of CD8 T cells in Susac syndrome. About the study: Patients with Susac syndrome had blood drawn and were at that point therapy-naive, on corticosteroids, or on intravenous immunoglobulin alone.

Study conclusions and caveats: The TCR sequencing and HLA analysis in the study involved a relatively small number of individuals, as the study acknowledged.

An amount of RNA that ranged from about 0.45 to 1 ug was reverse transcribed with random hexamers. Multiplex immunoSEQ PCR targeted 54 Vbeta and 13 Jbeta TCR beta segments. TCRdb re-called the immunoSEQ multiplex PCR reads through MiXCR, storing one row per CDR3 protein. In the table there are fewer than 60,000 distinct CDR3 sequences, over 90% of which are singletons. The V gene's germline CDR1 is ENHRY and CDR2 SYGVKD. CDR3 length: 16 residues. The V and J ends lost 8 bases and 2 bases, in that order; junction bases with no gene match: 8. Points on this clonotype: Its target is unknown.

As judged by recently defined diagnostic criteria, patients with Susac syndrome had definite or probable disease. This TCR was sampled from a human donor with Susac syndrome. This chain links TRBV10-3 with TRBJ2-2; 10 bases fit TRBD2. The sample was CD8+ T cells from PBMCs. The CDR3 is CAIRVTSGVNTGELFF. The DNA of the CDR3 is TGTGCCATCCGCGTCACTAGCGGGGTTAACACCGGGGAGCTGTTTTTT.